This is a list of T cell receptor beta chains from one sample in a study of blood T cell repertoires in COVID-19. Clones were read by immunoSEQ multiplex PCR, and TCRdb kept only the in-frame ones, dropping some. The sample records about 220,000 clones, under 90% being singletons. Source material: peripheral blood. These receptors were obtained from a man aged 25 to 40 with active or convalescent COVID-19. The CDR3 runs from the conserved cysteine through the conserved F or W. D genes are given only for firm matches. Size is stated for part of the rows, as once, few or many counts, or as a class when the clone is expanded.

length,D,size,J,V,DNA,CDR3
15,NA,NA,TRBJ2-1,TRBV2,TGTGCCAGCAGTGAAGGGACACTCTCCTACAATGAGCAGTTCTTC,CASSEGTLSYNEQFF
12,NA,NA,TRBJ1-5,TRBV29-1,TGCAGCGTTCAAGAGAGGAATCAGCCCCAGCATTTT,CSVQERNQPQHF
14,NA,once,TRBJ1-6,TRBV5-6,TGTGCCAGCAGCTCGGGACTGCGAAATTCACCCCTCCACTTT,CASSSGLRNSPLHF
17,TRBD2,NA,TRBJ2-1,TRBV28,TGTGCCAGCAGTTTTTTGCTAGCGGGAGGAGGCCAGGTGGAGCAGTTCTTC,CASSFLLAGGGQVEQFF
15,TRBD2,once,TRBJ2-5,TRBV5-1,TGCGCCAGCAGCTTCCGGGGGGGGAACCAAGAGACCCAGTACTTC,CASSFRGGNQETQYF
13,TRBD1,NA,TRBJ1-2,TRBV15,TGTGCCACCAGCAAACAGGGGGCGGGTGGCTACACCTTC,CATSKQGAGGYTF
13,NA,NA,TRBJ2-6,TRBV30,TGTGCCTGGGAGGGGGTTGGGGCCAACGTCCTGACTTTC,CAWEGVGANVLTF
11,NA,NA,TRBJ1-1,TRBV30,TGTGCCTGGAGTGTCGGGGGGCGAGCTTTCTTT,CAWSVGGRAFF
15,TRBD2,NA,TRBJ2-1,TRBV2,TGTGCCAGCAGTGGGACTAGCGGGGGGGCGAATGAGCAGTTCTTC,CASSGTSGGANEQFF
15,NA,few,TRBJ2-1,TRBV7-8,TGTGCCAGCAGGCCTACAGGGTCGGCCTACAATGAGCAGTTCTTC,CASRPTGSAYNEQFF
14,NA,NA,TRBJ2-3,TRBV7-2,TGTGCCGGCAGCTTAAGCGGCTTCACAGATACGCAGTATTTT,CAGSLSGFTDTQYF
14,NA,few,TRBJ1-2,TRBV28,TGTGCCAGCAGGACCCCGGTGAGGAACTATGGCTACACCTTC,CASRTPVRNYGYTF
19,TRBD2,NA,TRBJ2-3,TRBV9,TGTGCCAGCAGCGTACCGGGACTAGCGGGGGCCGACCCTGAGGATACGCAGTATTTT,CASSVPGLAGADPEDTQYF
14,TRBD2,NA,TRBJ2-3,TRBV30,TGTGCCTGGAGCCTAGCGGGAGGGGCGGATACGCAGTATTTT,CAWSLAGGADTQYF
17,NA,NA,TRBJ2-1,TRBV1,TGCACCAGCAGCCAAGATCCCGCCGGGAACTTCCGCAATGAGCAGTTCTTC,CTSSQDPAGNFRNEQFF
17,NA,NA,TRBJ1-2,TRBV28,TGTGCCAGCAGCCCCTTGGGAGGGGGGGGTAGGAACTATGGCTACACCTTC,CASSPLGGGGRNYGYTF
15,TRBD2,NA,TRBJ2-1,TRBV6-6,TGTGCCAGCAGTTACTGGTCTAGCGGGAGGGGTGAGCAGTTCTTC,CASSYWSSGRGEQFF
14,NA,NA,TRBJ1-1,TRBV18,TGTGCCAGCTCTCCTCAAGCGTACAACACTGAAGCTTTCTTT,CASSPQAYNTEAFF
16,TRBD1,NA,TRBJ2-4,TRBV18,TGTGCCAGCTCACCACCCGGGACAGTAGCCAAAAACATTCAGTACTTC,CASSPPGTVAKNIQYF
14,TRBD2,NA,TRBJ2-7,TRBV7-2,TGTGCCAGCAGCCGCGGCGGGAGCAGCTACGAGCAGTACTTC,CASSRGGSSYEQYF
15,NA,NA,TRBJ1-4,TRBV5-6,TGTGCCAGCAGCCCCGGGGCGGGACCGAGTGAAAAACTGTTTTTT,CASSPGAGPSEKLFF
15,TRBD1,NA,TRBJ1-1,TRBV2,TGTGCCAGCAGTGTTGACAGGGGAGTGTTAACTGAAGCTTTCTTT,CASSVDRGVLTEAFF
14,TRBD2,NA,TRBJ2-7,TRBV10-3,TGTGCCATCAGTGAACCGGGACTAGTCTACGAGCAGTACTTC,CAISEPGLVYEQYF
16,NA,NA,TRBJ2-4,TRBV6-6,TGTGCCAGCACCATAGCGGCTCTTCTAGCCAAAAACATTCAGTACTTC,CASTIAALLAKNIQYF
16,NA,few,TRBJ1-4,TRBV5-5,TGTGCCAGCAGCTTACAGGGATCTGCAACTAATGAAAAACTGTTTTTT,CASSLQGSATNEKLFF
15,NA,NA,TRBJ1-6,TRBV4-2,TGTGCCAGCAGCCAAGATCGGGACACCTATTCACCCCTCCACTTT,CASSQDRDTYSPLHF
16,TRBD1,NA,TRBJ1-2,TRBV5-1,TGCGCCAGCAGCTTAAATGGACAGGCGACGATCTATGGCTACACCTTC,CASSLNGQATIYGYTF
13,TRBD1,NA,TRBJ1-1,TRBV10-1,TGCGCCACCTCGACAGGGCCCGACACTGAAGCTTTCTTT,CATSTGPDTEAFF
17,TRBD2,NA,TRBJ2-1,TRBV28,TGTGCCAGCAGTAGGCGGCGACTAGCGGGGTACTACAATGAGCAGTTCTTC,CASSRRRLAGYYNEQFF
15,TRBD1,NA,TRBJ1-6,TRBV27,TGTGCCAGCAGTCCGACCGACAGGGGGAATTCACCCCTCCACTTT,CASSPTDRGNSPLHF
15,NA,NA,TRBJ1-5,TRBV4-1,TGCGCCAGCAGCCAGAGAGGACAAACCAATCAGCCCCAGCATTTT,CASSQRGQTNQPQHF
14,NA,few,TRBJ1-6,TRBV9,TGTGCCAGCAGCGTAGAACACTATAATTCACCCCTCCACTTT,CASSVEHYNSPLHF
14,TRBD1,NA,TRBJ1-1,TRBV10-3,TGTGCCAGCGGAGCGGGACAGGGGAACACTGAAGCTTTCTTT,CASGAGQGNTEAFF
16,NA,NA,TRBJ1-1,TRBV4-1,TGCGCCAGCAGCCAAGCGCACGGAAGGGGTGGCACTGAAGCTTTCTTT,CASSQAHGRGGTEAFF
15,TRBD1,NA,TRBJ1-5,TRBV18,TGTGCCAGCTCACCATCGAGTGTAGGGGGCCAGCCCCAGCATTTT,CASSPSSVGGQPQHF
13,NA,NA,TRBJ2-2,TRBV9,TGTGCCAGCAGCGTAGTGCGGGCCGGGGAGCTGTTTTTT,CASSVVRAGELFF
12,NA,NA,TRBJ2-1,TRBV11-2,TGTGCCAGCAGCTTACCCGTGAATGAGCAGTTCTTC,CASSLPVNEQFF
15,TRBD2,NA,TRBJ2-5,TRBV20-1,TGCAGTGCTAGTGAGCGGGAGGGCCTCGGGGAGACCCAGTACTTC,CSASEREGLGETQYF
15,TRBD2,NA,TRBJ2-1,TRBV5-6,TGTGCCAGCAGCCTTACTAGCGGGAGGCGCAATGAGCAGTTCTTC,CASSLTSGRRNEQFF
15,TRBD2,NA,TRBJ2-3,TRBV11-3,TGTGCCAGCAGCTCAGGACTAGCGGGCGTTGATACGCAGTATTTT,CASSSGLAGVDTQYF
16,TRBD2,NA,TRBJ2-1,TRBV6-2/TRBV6-3,TGTGCCAGCAGCACCCTTAGCGGGGGGTTGGTAAATGAGCAGTTCTTC,CASSTLSGGLVNEQFF
14,TRBD1,NA,TRBJ2-7,TRBV5-6,TGTGCCAGCAGTCGACGGGACAGCTCCTACGAGCAGTACTTC,CASSRRDSSYEQYF
14,TRBD2,NA,TRBJ2-1,TRBV27,TGTGCCAGCAAACGGGCTAGCGGGAGAGATGAGCAGTTCTTC,CASKRASGRDEQFF
13,NA,NA,TRBJ2-7,TRBV7-9,TGTGCCAGCAGCCGCGGGTTACGCCACGAGCAGTACTTC,CASSRGLRHEQYF
16,NA,few,TRBJ1-1,TRBV4-2,TGTGCCAGCAGCCAAGACTTACAGACAGCGAACACTGAAGCTTTCTTT,CASSQDLQTANTEAFF
18,TRBD2,NA,TRBJ2-5,TRBV3-1/TRBV3-2,TGTGCCAGCAGCCTAGGGACTAGCGGGCCCACTGCGCGGGAGACCCAGTACTTC,CASSLGTSGPTARETQYF
15,TRBD1,once,TRBJ1-3,TRBV7-9,TGTGCCAGCAGCTTACCCAGGGGGTCAGGAAACACCATATATTTT,CASSLPRGSGNTIYF
14,TRBD1,few,TRBJ1-1,TRBV6-5,TGTGCCAGCAGTTACACCGGACAGGGTAGGGTAGCTTTCTTT,CASSYTGQGRVAFF
17,TRBD1,few,TRBJ2-1,TRBV24-1,TGTGCCACCAGGTCCAAACCGGGACAGGGGGCGGGTAATGAGCAGTTCTTC,CATRSKPGQGAGNEQFF
15,TRBD1,NA,TRBJ1-4,TRBV5-4,TGTGCCAGCAGTTTCACAGGGGCGGTAGGTGAAAAACTGTTTTTT,CASSFTGAVGEKLFF
14,TRBD1,few,TRBJ1-1,TRBV28,TGTGCCAGCAGTTTGTGGACAGGGGATACTGAAGCTTTCTTT,CASSLWTGDTEAFF
13,TRBD1,NA,TRBJ2-7,TRBV28,TGTGCCACCACAGGGGGCAACTCCTACGAGCAGTACTTC,CATTGGNSYEQYF
13,NA,few,TRBJ2-1,TRBV12-3/TRBV12-4,TGTGCCAGCAGCACCACCCGGGACAATGAGCAGTTCTTC,CASSTTRDNEQFF
16,TRBD2,NA,TRBJ2-1,TRBV27,TGTGCCAGCAGTTCCCCGGGCGGGGGGTATGGCAATGAGCAGTTCTTC,CASSSPGGGYGNEQFF
14,TRBD1,NA,TRBJ1-1,TRBV28,TGTGCCAGCAGGTCCCCAGGGGGGAACACTGAAGCTTTCTTT,CASRSPGGNTEAFF
12,TRBD1,NA,TRBJ2-1,TRBV28,TGTGCCAGCGAAAGGGACAGTGATGAGCAGTTCTTC,CASERDSDEQFF
14,NA,NA,TRBJ2-2,TRBV5-1,TGCGCCAGCAGCTCCGGACACTTCACCGGGGAGCTGTTTTTT,CASSSGHFTGELFF
16,NA,NA,TRBJ1-3,TRBV4-2,TGTGCCAGCAGCCAAGATCGGGGAGGGACCCCGAACACCATATATTTT,CASSQDRGGTPNTIYF